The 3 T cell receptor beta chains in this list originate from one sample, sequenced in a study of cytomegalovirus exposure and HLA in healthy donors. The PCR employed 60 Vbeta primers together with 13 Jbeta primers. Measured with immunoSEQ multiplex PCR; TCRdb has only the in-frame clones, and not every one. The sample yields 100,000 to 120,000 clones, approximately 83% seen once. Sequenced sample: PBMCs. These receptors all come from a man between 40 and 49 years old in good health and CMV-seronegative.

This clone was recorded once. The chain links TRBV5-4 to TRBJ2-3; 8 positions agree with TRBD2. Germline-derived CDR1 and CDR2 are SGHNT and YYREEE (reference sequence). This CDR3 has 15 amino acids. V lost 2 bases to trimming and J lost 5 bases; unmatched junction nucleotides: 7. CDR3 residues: CASSLPGLAGDTQYF. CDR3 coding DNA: TGTGCCAGCAGCTTACCCGGACTAGCTGGAGATACGCAGTATTTT. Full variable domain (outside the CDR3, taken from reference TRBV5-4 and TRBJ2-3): ETGVTQSPTHLIKTRGQQVTLRCSSQSGHNTVSWYQQALGQGPQFIFQYYREEENGRGNFPPRFSGLQFPNYSSELNVNALELDDSALYLCASSLPGLAGDTQYFGPGTRLTVL.

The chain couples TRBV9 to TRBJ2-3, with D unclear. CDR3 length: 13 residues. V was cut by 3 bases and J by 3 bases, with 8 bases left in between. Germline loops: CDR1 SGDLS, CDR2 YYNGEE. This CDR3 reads CASSDSATDTQYF. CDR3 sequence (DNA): TGTGCCAGCAGCGACTCCGCTACAGATACGCAGTATTTT.

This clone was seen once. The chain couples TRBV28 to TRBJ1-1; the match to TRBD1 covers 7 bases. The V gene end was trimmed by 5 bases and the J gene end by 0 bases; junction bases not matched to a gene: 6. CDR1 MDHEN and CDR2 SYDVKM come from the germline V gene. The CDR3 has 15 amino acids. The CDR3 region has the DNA TGTGCCAGCAGTCCCCCGGGACAGCTGAACACTGAAGCTTTCTTT. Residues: CASSPPGQLNTEAFF.